Listed here are 15 T cell receptor beta chains from one sample, sequenced in a study of cytomegalovirus exposure and HLA in healthy donors. Use of 60 Vbeta and 13 Jbeta primers characterized the PCR. Clones were sequenced by immunoSEQ multiplex PCR, and TCRdb holds only the in-frame ones, with some missing. Of 200,000 to 250,000 clones in the sample, over 65% are singletons; the top ten hold 15% to 17%. The sample consisted of PBMCs. The source of these receptors is a middle-aged man in good health and CMV-seronegative.

This clone occurred a few times. The chain carries TRBV2 and TRBJ1-3, with 7 bases matching TRBD1. This CDR3 has 12 residues. Germline trimming cut 10 bases from V and 4 bases from J; bases unmatched to any gene: 4. Germline V gene sequence: CDR1 SNHLY, CDR2 FYNNEI. The CDR3 loop is CATTGEGNTIYF. As DNA, the CDR3 is TGTGCCACCACAGGGGAAGGAAACACCATATATTTT.

The gene calls are TRBV9 and TRBJ2-7, with 7 bases fitting TRBD2. The CDR3 covers 16 residues. CDR1 and CDR2 (germline): SGDLS, YYNGEE. The V gene end was trimmed by 4 bases and the J gene end by 0 bases; junction bases not matched to a gene: 10. The chain's CDR3 is CASSPTSGVSSYEQYF. The CDR3 bases are TGTGCCAGCAGCCCAACCAGCGGGGTTAGCTCCTACGAGCAGTACTTC.

V and J are TRBV18 and TRBJ2-1, with 9 bases that match TRBD2. The CDR3 covers 16 residues. Per the germline V gene, CDR1 is KGHSH and CDR2 is LQKENI. With V trimmed by 5 bases and J by 0 bases, 5 bases remained unmatched. CDR3 amino acids: CASSVFSGSSYNEQFF. For the CDR3, the DNA is TGTGCCAGCTCAGTTTTTAGCGGGAGCTCCTACAATGAGCAGTTCTTC.

The chain is built from TRBV5-1 and TRBJ2-7, with 9 bases identical to TRBD1. This CDR3 is 14 amino acids long. J gave up 3 bases and V 3 bases, and 4 bases lay outside the gene matches. CDR1 SGHRS and CDR2 YFSETQ come from the germline V gene. This chain's CDR3 is CASSYRTGDYEQYF. In DNA form, the CDR3 reads TGCGCCAGCAGCTATCGGACAGGGGACTACGAGCAGTACTTC.

This clone was picked up a small number of times. The chain carries TRBV5-5 and TRBJ2-6; the match to TRBD2 covers 14 bases. V shed 4 bases, J shed 2 bases, and the junction held 8 bases outside the gene matches. The CDR3 loop spans 19 amino acids. Germline V lookup: CDR1 SGHKS, CDR2 YYEKEE (reference sequence). The CDR3 coding sequence is TGTGCCAGCAGCGACCCGGGACTAGCGGGAGTAGCTGGGGCCAACGTCCTGACTTTC. This encodes CASSDPGLAGVAGANVLTF.

J is TRBJ1-2 and V is TRBV4-1; TRBD1 might be the D (5 bases). V shed 4 bases and J shed 4 bases, with 22 bases lying between them. The CDR3 consists of 17 residues. Germline lookup yields CDR1 MGHRA and CDR2 YSYEKL. CDR3 bases: TGCGCCAGCAGCCGTTCCGGGACTACCCCCCGGAGCTATGGCTACACCTTC. Protein: CASSRSGTTPRSYGYTF.

About this clone itself: The junction differs from germline at one of its ends, possibly a read error. The chain carries TRBV6-5 and TRBJ2-1; TRBD2 aligns across 8 bases. CDR1 and CDR2 from the germline V gene are MNHEY and SVGAGI. This CDR3 has 12 residues. CDR3 amino acids: CASSYSTGGMVF. The CDR3 DNA reads as TGTGCCAGCAGTTACTCTACGGGGGGGATGGTCTTC.

J is TRBJ2-3 and V is TRBV28; 13 positions match TRBD2. This CDR3 is built from 17 residues. The ends lost 3 bases at V and 2 bases at J; junction bases unmatched: 5. Per the germline V gene, CDR1 is MDHEN and CDR2 is SYDVKM. The DNA of the CDR3 is TGTGCCAGCAGTTTCGGACTAGCGGGAGACCCCACAGATACGCAGTATTTT. It is translated as CASSFGLAGDPTDTQYF.

A few counts support this clone. This chain joins TRBV28 and TRBJ1-1; D is undetermined. The V gene lost 10 bases and the J gene lost 7 bases, with 25 bases spanning the gap. The CDR3 is 15 residues long. Germline V gene data show CDR1 as MDHEN and CDR2 as SYDVKM. The CDR3 sequence is CATTTPGLFLGEAFF. The CDR3 DNA is TGTGCCACTACTACACCGGGATTATTTTTGGGTGAAGCTTTCTTT. Drawing the rest from reference TRBV28 and TRBJ1-1, the complete variable domain is DVKVTQSSRYLVKRTGEKVFLECVQDMDHENMFWYRQDPGLGLRLIYFSYDVKMKEKGDIPEGYSVSREKKERFSLILESASTNQTSMYLCATTTPGLFLGEAFFGQGTRLTVV.

Details on this clone: This sample includes further DNA sequences coding for the same CDR3. The chain is built from TRBV6-4 and TRBJ1-1; D remains ambiguous. From germline, CDR1 is MRHNA and CDR2 SNTAGT. Trimming stripped 3 bases from V and 5 bases from J, with 10 bases between. This CDR3 is built from 13 residues. CDR3 nucleotide sequence: TGTGCCAGCAGTGAAGCCCGAGGGACTGAAGCTTTCTTT. Its protein is CASSEARGTEAFF.

This clone was observed a handful of times. The chain couples TRBV11-1 to TRBJ1-1; no clear D. The CDR3 is 13 residues long. CDR1 and CDR2 from the germline V gene are SGHAT and FQDESV (reference sequence). The V end was cut by 4 bases, the J end by 1 base, with 7 bases between. In DNA, the CDR3 is TGTGCCAGCAGCTCGAGGGAGAACACTGAAGCTTTCTTT. This encodes CASSSRENTEAFF.

The chain combines TRBV5-1 with TRBJ1-1; D remains ambiguous. V was shortened by 4 bases and J by 3 bases, with 10 bases between the two germline ends. This CDR3 is built from 13 residues. Looked up from germline, CDR1 is SGHRS and CDR2 is YFSETQ. This CDR3 is CASSLAPDTEAFF. CDR3 coding DNA: TGCGCCAGCAGCCTAGCCCCGGACACTGAAGCTTTCTTT.

The chain joins TRBV28 to TRBJ1-1, with 8 bases fitting TRBD1. With 6 bases clipped from V and 7 bases from J, the junction kept 4 bases outside the gene matches. Germline V lookup: CDR1 MDHEN, CDR2 SYDVKM. CDR3 length equals 12 residues. The chain's CDR3 is CASSGQGIEAFF. The CDR3 DNA sequence: TGTGCCAGCAGCGGACAGGGAATTGAAGCTTTCTTT.

This clone was recorded a few times. The chain uses TRBV2 and TRBJ1-1; no clear D. Per the germline V gene, CDR1 is SNHLY and CDR2 is FYNNEI. The V end lost 6 bases, the J end lost 1 base, and 12 bases lay between the germline ends. The length of the CDR3 is 14 residues. The CDR3 sequence is CASSAPGGNTEAFF. The CDR3 bases are TGTGCCAGCAGCGCCCCCGGAGGGAACACTGAAGCTTTCTTT.

This clone was seen ten or more times. The chain recombines TRBV5-6 with TRBJ2-3, with D possibly TRBD1 on 6 matching bases. CDR1 SGHDT and CDR2 YYEEEE come from the germline V gene. The CDR3 sequence is 15 residues long. Trimming removed 0 bases from V and 6 bases from J, with 14 bases in between. The CDR3 sequence is CASSLGLTGHDTQYF. CDR3 bases: TGTGCCAGCAGCTTGGGGCTTACAGGGCACGATACGCAGTATTTT.